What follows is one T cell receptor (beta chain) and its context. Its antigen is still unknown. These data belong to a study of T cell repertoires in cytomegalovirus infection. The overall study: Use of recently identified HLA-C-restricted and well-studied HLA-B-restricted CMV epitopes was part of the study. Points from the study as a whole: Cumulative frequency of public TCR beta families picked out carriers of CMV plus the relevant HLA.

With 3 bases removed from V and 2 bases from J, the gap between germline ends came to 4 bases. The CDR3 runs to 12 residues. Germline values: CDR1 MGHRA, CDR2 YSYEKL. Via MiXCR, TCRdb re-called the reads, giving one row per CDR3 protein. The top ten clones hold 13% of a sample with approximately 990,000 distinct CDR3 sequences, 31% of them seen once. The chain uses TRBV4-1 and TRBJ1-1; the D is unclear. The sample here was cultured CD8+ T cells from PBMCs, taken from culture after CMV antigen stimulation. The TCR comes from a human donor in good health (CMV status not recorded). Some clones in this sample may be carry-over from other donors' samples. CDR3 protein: CASSQFNTEAFF. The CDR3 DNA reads TGCGCCAGCAGCCAGTTTAACACTGAAGCTTTCTTT.